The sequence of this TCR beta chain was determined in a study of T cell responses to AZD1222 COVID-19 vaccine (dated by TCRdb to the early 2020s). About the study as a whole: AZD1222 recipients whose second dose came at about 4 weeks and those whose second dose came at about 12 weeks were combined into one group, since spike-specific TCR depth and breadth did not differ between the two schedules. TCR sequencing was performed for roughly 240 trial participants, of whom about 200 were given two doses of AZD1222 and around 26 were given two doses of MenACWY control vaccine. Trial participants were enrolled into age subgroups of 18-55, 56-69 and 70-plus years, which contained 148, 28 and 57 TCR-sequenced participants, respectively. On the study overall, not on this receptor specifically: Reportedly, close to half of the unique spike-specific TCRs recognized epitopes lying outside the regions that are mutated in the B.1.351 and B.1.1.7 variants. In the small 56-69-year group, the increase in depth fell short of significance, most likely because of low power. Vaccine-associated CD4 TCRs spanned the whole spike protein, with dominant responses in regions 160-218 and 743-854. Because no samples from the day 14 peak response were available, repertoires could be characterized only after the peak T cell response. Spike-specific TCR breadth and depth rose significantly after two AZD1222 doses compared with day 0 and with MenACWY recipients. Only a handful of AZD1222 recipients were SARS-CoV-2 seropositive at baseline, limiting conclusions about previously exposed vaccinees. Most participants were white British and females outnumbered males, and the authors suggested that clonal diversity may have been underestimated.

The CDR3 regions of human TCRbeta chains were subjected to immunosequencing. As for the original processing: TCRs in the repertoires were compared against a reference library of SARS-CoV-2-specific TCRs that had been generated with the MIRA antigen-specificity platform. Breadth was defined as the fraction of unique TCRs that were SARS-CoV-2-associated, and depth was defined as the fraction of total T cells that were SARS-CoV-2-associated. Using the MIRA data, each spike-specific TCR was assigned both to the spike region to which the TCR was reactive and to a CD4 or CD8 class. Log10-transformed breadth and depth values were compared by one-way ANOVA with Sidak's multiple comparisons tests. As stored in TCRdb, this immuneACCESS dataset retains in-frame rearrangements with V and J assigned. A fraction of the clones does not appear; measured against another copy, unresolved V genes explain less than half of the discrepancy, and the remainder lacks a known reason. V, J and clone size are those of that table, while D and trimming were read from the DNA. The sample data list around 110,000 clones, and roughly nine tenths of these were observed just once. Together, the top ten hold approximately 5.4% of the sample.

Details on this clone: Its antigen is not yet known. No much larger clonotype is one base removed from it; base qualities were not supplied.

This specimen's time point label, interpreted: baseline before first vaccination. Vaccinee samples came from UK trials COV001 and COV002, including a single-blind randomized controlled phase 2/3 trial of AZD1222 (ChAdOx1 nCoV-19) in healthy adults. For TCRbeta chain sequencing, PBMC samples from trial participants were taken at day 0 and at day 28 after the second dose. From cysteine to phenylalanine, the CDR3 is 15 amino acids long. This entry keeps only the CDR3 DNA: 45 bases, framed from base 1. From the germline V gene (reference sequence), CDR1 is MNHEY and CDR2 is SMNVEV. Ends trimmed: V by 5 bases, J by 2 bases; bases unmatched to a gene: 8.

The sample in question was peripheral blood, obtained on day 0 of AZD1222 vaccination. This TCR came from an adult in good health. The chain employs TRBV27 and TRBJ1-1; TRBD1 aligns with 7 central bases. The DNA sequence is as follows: TGTGCCAGCAGTCCACGACAGGGATTAAACACTGAAGCTTTCTTT. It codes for CASSPRQGLNTEAFF.